This TCR beta chain originates from a study of OX40 agonist ivuxolimab in advanced cancers. TCRdb keeps only in-frame clones here, not all; method: immunoSEQ multiplex PCR. Among about 39,000 clones listed, 92% were seen once. The receptor comes from an adult with an advanced solid tumor such as melanoma, head and neck, liver or kidney cancer. The sample in question was CD4+ or CD8+ T cells sorted from blood, obtained in a trial of the OX40 agonist ivuxolimab.

The CDR3 DNA reads TGTGCCAGCAGCCCGGACAGGGGGCACTCCTACGAGCAGTACTTC. This gives the protein CASSPDRGHSYEQYF. This rearrangement joins TRBV5-4 to TRBJ2-7; 11 nucleotides agree with TRBD1. The V gene's germline CDR1 is SGHNT and CDR2 YYREEE (reference sequence). CDR3 length: 15 amino acids. Trimming at V came to 4 bases and at J to 0 bases, leaving 3 bases not matched to a gene.